Shown below are 20 T cell receptor beta chains from a single sample sequenced in a study of blood T cell repertoires in COVID-19. The protocol was immunoSEQ multiplex PCR, while the TCRdb copy is restricted to in-frame clones and leaves out a portion. This sample has a few hundred thousand clones; about four fifths occur once, and the top ten carry less than 7%. The sequencing input was PBMCs or T cells enriched from blood (not recorded which). These receptors were obtained from a woman in her 40s who had recovered from COVID-19.

V is TRBV3-1 (or the pseudogene TRBV3-2) and J is TRBJ1-6; a weak D match, TRBD1 (6 bases). The germline V gene encodes CDR1 LGHDT and CDR2 YNNKEL (reference sequence). The CDR3 is 14 amino acids. V lost 1 base, J lost 7 bases, and 8 bases lay in between. CDR3 sequence (DNA): TGTGCCAGCAGCCAAGGGACAGTAAATTCACCCCTCCACTTT. It is translated as CASSQGTVNSPLHF.

A single count supports this clone. The J gene is TRBJ2-3, the V gene TRBV10-3; D might be TRBD2 (6 bases). Trimming took 2 bases from V and 2 from J, leaving 11 bases between them. The V gene's germline CDR1 is ENHRY and CDR2 SYGVKD. CDR3 length: 15 residues. CDR3 nucleotides: TGTGCCATCAGTGAGCTCGGAGGGAACACAGATACGCAGTATTTT. It translates to CAISELGGNTDTQYF.

The chain couples TRBV4-1 to TRBJ2-1; TRBD2 matches at 8 bases. After removal of 3 bases from V and 8 bases from J, the junction contained 6 bases not matched to a gene. The CDR3 contains 14 residues. Germline V lookup: CDR1 MGHRA, CDR2 YSYEKL. In DNA form, the CDR3 reads TGCGCCAGCAGCCACGGGACTAGGGTGGATGAGCAGTTCTTC. It translates to CASSHGTRVDEQFF.

This chain uses TRBV19 with TRBJ1-5; possibly TRBD1 for D (5 bases). This CDR3 has 13 residues. Germline V gene sequence: CDR1 LNHDA, CDR2 SQIVND (reference sequence). V was clipped by 5 bases and J by 5 bases, with 10 bases between them. The CDR3 sequence: CASSDRWDQPQHF. The CDR3 DNA follows: TGTGCCAGTAGTGACAGATGGGATCAGCCCCAGCATTTT.

CDR3 sequence reads: CASKDTGARSGTEAFF. The CDR3 DNA reads TGTGCCAGCAAGGATACAGGGGCCCGGTCTGGCACTGAAGCTTTCTTT. V and J are TRBV28 and TRBJ1-1; 7 nucleotides line up with TRBD1. Germline V CDR1 and CDR2: MDHEN, SYDVKM. V lost 7 bases to trimming and J lost 4 bases; unmatched junction nucleotides: 15. The CDR3 spans 16 residues. The whole variable domain, filled in from reference TRBV28 and TRBJ1-1, reads DVKVTQSSRYLVKRTGEKVFLECVQDMDHENMFWYRQDPGLGLRLIYFSYDVKMKEKGDIPEGYSVSREKKERFSLILESASTNQTSMYLCASKDTGARSGTEAFFGQGTRLTVV.

DNA of the CDR3: TGTGCCAGCAGCCGACAGGGAAGCAATCAGCCCCAGCATTTT. Its protein product is CASSRQGSNQPQHF. The rearrangement uses TRBV2 and TRBJ1-5, with TRBD1 matching over 7 bases. CDR1 and CDR2 from the germline V gene are SNHLY and FYNNEI. V lost 6 bases to trimming and J lost 1 base; unmatched junction nucleotides: 3. The CDR3 is 14 residues long. The entire variable domain, with the rest obtained from reference TRBV2 and TRBJ1-5, is as follows: EPEVTQTPSHQVTQMGQEVILRCVPISNHLYFYWYRQILGQKVEFLVSFYNNEISEKSEIFDDQFSVERPDGSNFTLKIRSTKLEDSAMYFCASSRQGSNQPQHFGDGTRLSIL.

The table lists this clone with a count of one. This chain links TRBV5-1 with TRBJ2-1, with TRBD2 matching over 10 bases. The CDR3 covers 15 residues. Germline values: CDR1 SGHRS, CDR2 YFSETQ. The V and J ends lost 5 bases and 7 bases, in that order; junction bases with no gene match: 9. The CDR3 DNA reads TGCGCCAGCAGTCTCCTAGCGGGAGTAGGTAATGAGCAGTTCTTC. It yields the protein CASSLLAGVGNEQFF.

The chain recombines TRBV28 with TRBJ1-3; 7 positions agree with TRBD1. The CDR3 covers 15 residues. The J segment lost 0 bases and the V segment lost 2 bases, leaving 1 base of the junction unmatched. Germline assignment: CDR1 MDHEN and CDR2 SYDVKM. The CDR3 region is CASSLAGGSGNTIYF. CDR3 nucleotide sequence: TGTGCCAGCAGTTTAGCAGGGGGCTCTGGAAACACCATATATTTT.

This chain links TRBV7-3 with TRBJ2-2; 8 bases are shared with TRBD1. The CDR3 totals 14 residues. V lost 6 bases and J lost 6; bases outside the gene matches: 6. Germline V gene data show CDR1 as SGHTA and CDR2 as FQGTGA. The CDR3 protein is CASRMDRVSGELFF. The CDR3 DNA reads as TGTGCCAGCAGAATGGACAGGGTCTCCGGGGAGCTGTTTTTT.

This clone has a handful of counts. The chain carries TRBV6-1 and TRBJ1-3; unclear D gene. From germline, CDR1 is MNHNS and CDR2 SASEGT. The V gene lost 3 bases and the J gene lost 0 bases, with 12 bases spanning the gap. The CDR3 runs to 16 residues. The CDR3 bases are TGTGCCAGCAGTGACGGGGTCGGAGACTCTGGAAACACCATATATTTT. Its protein product is CASSDGVGDSGNTIYF.

This sequence joins TRBV5-4 and TRBJ1-5; D perhaps matches TRBD1 (6 bases). Trimming stripped 4 bases from V and 5 bases from J, with 10 bases between. This CDR3 is 13 amino acids long. Germline V gene data show CDR1 as SGHNT and CDR2 as YYREEE (reference sequence). The CDR3 loop is CASSQDRDQPQHF. The CDR3 coding sequence is TGTGCCAGCAGCCAGGACAGAGATCAGCCCCAGCATTTT.

As regards this clone: Germline and junction disagree at one end, which may indicate a read error. This chain connects TRBV7-2 to TRBJ1-2; D might be TRBD1 (6 bases). This CDR3 contains 15 residues. Per the germline V gene, CDR1 is SGHTA and CDR2 is FQGNSA. This chain's CDR3 is CASSLAGTLSWGYTF. CDR3 DNA sequence: TGTGCCAGCAGCCTAGCCGGGACATTGAGTTGGGGCTACACCTTC.

The chain couples TRBV28 to TRBJ2-7; TRBD2 matches 7 bases. The V gene's germline CDR1 is MDHEN and CDR2 SYDVKM. The CDR3 is 13 amino acids. Losses at the gene ends were 8 bases for V and 9 bases for J; bases not matched to a gene: 13. The CDR3 sequence is CASGRTGGGWQYF. Written as DNA, the CDR3 is TGTGCCAGCGGACGCACGGGGGGAGGGTGGCAGTACTTC.

A remark on this clone: At one end the junction does not follow the germline gene, possibly because of a read error. Different DNA sequences within this sample yield the same CDR3. V gene TRBV7-2 combines with J gene TRBJ2-5; D may be TRBD2 (7 bases). The CDR3 sequence is 15 residues long. CDR1 and CDR2 from the germline V gene are SGHTA and FQGNSA. The CDR3 DNA follows: TGTGCCAGCAGACAGGGCCTAAGCGGGAAAGAAACCCAGTACTTC. Its protein product is CASRQGLSGKETQYF.

The rearrangement uses TRBV5-6 and TRBJ2-5; 11 bases map to TRBD2. The CDR3 length is 16 residues. The germline V gene encodes CDR1 SGHDT and CDR2 YYEEEE. The junction had 6 bases not matched to a gene; V was cut back by 0 bases and J by 5 bases. Written as DNA, the CDR3 is TGTGCCAGCAGCTTGGCCACTAGCGGGAGATCCGAGACCCAGTACTTC. As protein: CASSLATSGRSETQYF.

As DNA, the CDR3 is TGTGCCAGCAGCCCCCGGGACAGGGGGGAGACCCAGTACTTC. This translates into CASSPRDRGETQYF. This chain joins TRBV21-1 and TRBJ2-5; TRBD1, the table's D call, lacks a check against the DNA. TRBV21-1 is deemed a pseudogene. CDR3 size: 14 residues.

The chain uses TRBV18 and TRBJ2-5; unclear D gene. With 0 bases removed from V and 0 bases from J, the gap between germline ends came to 8 bases. Per germline, CDR1 KGHSH and CDR2 LQKENI. The CDR3 has 15 residues. The CDR3 here is CASSPPVLNQETQYF. CDR3 DNA sequence: TGTGCCAGCTCACCACCAGTACTAAACCAAGAGACCCAGTACTTC. The entire variable domain, with the rest obtained from reference TRBV18 and TRBJ2-5, is as follows: NAGVMQNPRHLVRRRGQEARLRCSPMKGHSHVYWYRQLPEEGLKFMVYLQKENIIDESGMPKERFSAEFPKEGPSILRIQQVVRGDSAAYFCASSPPVLNQETQYFGPGTRLLVL.

The chain links TRBV7-2 to TRBJ1-1, with D perhaps matching TRBD1 (6 bases). CDR3 length: 14 amino acids. Trimming stripped 4 bases from V and 1 base from J, with 10 bases between. Germline-derived CDR1 and CDR2 are SGHTA and FQGNSA. DNA of the CDR3: TGTGCCAGCAGCTCCCAGACAGGGAACACTGAAGCTTTCTTT. Translating gives CASSSQTGNTEAFF.

This chain links TRBV27 with TRBJ2-1; 14 bases are a match to TRBD2. The J segment lost 7 bases and the V segment lost 0 bases, leaving 17 bases of the junction unmatched. The CDR3 is made up of 21 amino acids. Germline assignment: CDR1 MNHEY and CDR2 SMNVEV (reference sequence). CDR3 bases: TGTGCCAGCAGTTTATCGTTCCCCGGGACTAGCGGGAGTGGGTCTCGGAATGAGCAGTTCTTC. This codes for CASSLSFPGTSGSGSRNEQFF.

This chain connects TRBV4-2 to TRBJ2-3, with D possibly matching TRBD2 (6 bases). The V end was cut by 0 bases, the J end by 4 bases, with 17 bases between. This CDR3 is 17 amino acids long. Germline V lookup: CDR1 LGHNA, CDR2 YNFKEQ. CDR3 amino acids: CASSQDWGGLSADTQYF. CDR3 nucleotides: TGTGCCAGCAGCCAAGATTGGGGTGGACTATCGGCAGATACGCAGTATTTT.